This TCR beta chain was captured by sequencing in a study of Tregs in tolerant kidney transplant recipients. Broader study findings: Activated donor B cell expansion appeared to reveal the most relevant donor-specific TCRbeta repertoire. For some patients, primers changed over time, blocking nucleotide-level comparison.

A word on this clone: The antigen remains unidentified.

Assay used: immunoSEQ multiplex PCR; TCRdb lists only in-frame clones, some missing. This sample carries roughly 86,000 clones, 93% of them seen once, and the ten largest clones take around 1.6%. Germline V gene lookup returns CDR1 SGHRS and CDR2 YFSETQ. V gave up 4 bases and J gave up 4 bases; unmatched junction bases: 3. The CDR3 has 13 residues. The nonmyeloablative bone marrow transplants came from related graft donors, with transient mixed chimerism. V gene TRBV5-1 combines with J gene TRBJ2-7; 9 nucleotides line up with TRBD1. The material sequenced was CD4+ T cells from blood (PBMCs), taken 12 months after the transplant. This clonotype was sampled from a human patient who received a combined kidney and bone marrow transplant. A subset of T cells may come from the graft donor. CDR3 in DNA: TGCGCCAGCAGCAGGGACAGGGTGTACGAGCAGTACTTC. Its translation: CASSRDRVYEQYF. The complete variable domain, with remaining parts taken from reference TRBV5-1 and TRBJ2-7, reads KAGVTQTPRYLIKTRGQQVTLSCSPISGHRSVSWYQQTPGQGLQFLFEYFSETQRNKGNFPGRFSGRQFSNSRSEMNVSTLELGDSALYLCASSRDRVYEQYFGPGTRLTVT.